This T cell receptor (beta chain) was sequenced in a study of graft-versus-host responses after intestinal transplantation. Study at large: For 2 to 4 years after anti-thymocyte globulin induction, all recipients took tacrolimus and steroids. The study's findings and limits: The highest levels of circulating GvH clones went along with early declines in HvG clones after transplant. Allografts of patients with graft-donor T cell macrochimerism showed high graft-versus-host to host-versus-graft clone ratios. The authors found GvH clones in recipient marrow, some appearing first in ileum or blood.

Data came from immunoSEQ multiplex PCR; TCRdb stores just in-frame clones and leaves some out. The sample holds more than 40,000 clones, roughly 96% seen once. Deletions cut 4 bases from V and 5 bases from J, with 14 bases between. The CDR3 is made up of 14 amino acids. Germline loops: CDR1 MGHDK, CDR2 SYGVNS. This clone was recorded once. What it recognizes is unknown. The sample here was unstimulated CD8+ T cells sorted from spleen or lymph node cells, taken before transplant. This chain uses TRBV25-1 with TRBJ2-5; either TRBD1 or TRBD2 may supply D (6 bases each). This receptor was identified in a human donor who was the organ donor for an intestinal transplant. CDR3 DNA sequence: TGTGCCAGCAGTGCCCGGGGGCAGTCGGAGACCCAGTACTTC. It specifies CASSARGQSETQYF.